Detailed here is one T cell receptor (beta chain). Its cognate antigen is unknown. V was trimmed by 1 base and J by 3 bases, leaving 10 bases between them. Germline-derived CDR1 and CDR2 are LGHNA and YNFKEQ. The CDR3 consists of 15 residues. The data belong to a study of cytomegalovirus exposure and HLA in healthy donors. Study-level points and caveats: In vitro checks showed that a few CMV-associated chains really do target CMV antigens. Altogether, 150 or so TCR beta chains were recorded as cytomegalovirus-associated. In a later analysis, first-cohort TCR clusters were found to tend to co-occur in the 130 or so validation repertoires.

The method was immunoSEQ multiplex PCR; TCRdb's version includes in-frame clones alone and lacks a portion of them. Found here are 260,000 or so clones, around 89% of them singletons; the top ten hold about 0.9%. V is TRBV4-2 and J is TRBJ2-1, with D tentatively TRBD2 (6 bases). The source is a woman aged 18-29 years in good health and CMV-seronegative. The specimen was PBMCs. For the CDR3, the DNA is TGTGCCAGCAGCCAAGGGACTACCGACTACAATGAGCAGTTCTTC. Residues: CASSQGTTDYNEQFF.